A selection of T cell receptor beta chains follows, all from one sample in a study of long-term antiretroviral therapy in people with HIV. Produced via immunoSEQ multiplex PCR; TCRdb's table is partial and in-frame only. The data contain about 25,000 clones, about four fifths of them seen just once; the ten biggest clones take up under 6%. Sequenced material: unsorted PBMCs, taken 3 years after starting antiretroviral therapy. These receptors were collected from a young man with HIV. Both conserved end residues are part of each CDR3. A D gene is named only where the DNA matches it firmly. Size tells how often a clone was seen (once, few, many) or the class of an expanded clone, and some rows leave it out.

CASSQDASGPRISEKLFF | TGTGCCAGCAGCCAAGATGCATCCGGGCCGCGGATTAGTGAAAAACTGTTTTTT | - | 18 | - | TRBJ1-4 | TRBV4-2
CATSILDTNSPLHF | - | - | 14 | - | TRBJ1-6 | TRBV15
CASSSLDLNTGELFF | TGTGCCAGCAGCTCGCTAGACCTGAACACCGGGGAGCTGTTTTTT | - | 15 | - | TRBJ2-2 | TRBV7-8
CASRVQGYGYTF | TGTGCCAGCAGGGTACAGGGATATGGCTACACCTTC | - | 12 | once | TRBJ1-2 | TRBV4-2
CASSEVRDGYTF | TGTGCCAGCAGTGAAGTGAGGGACGGCTACACCTTC | - | 12 | - | TRBJ1-2 | TRBV6-1
CASSSSSGGEETQYF | TGTGCCAGCAGTAGTTCTAGCGGGGGGGAAGAGACCCAGTACTTC | TRBD2 | 15 | - | TRBJ2-5 | TRBV2
CASSAKRQAANYGYTF | TGTGCCAGCAGCGCGAAGAGACAGGCAGCTAACTATGGCTACACCTTC | - | 16 | - | TRBJ1-2 | TRBV9
CASTTGVGDGYTF | TGTGCCAGCACCACCGGCGTGGGGGATGGCTACACCTTC | - | 13 | - | TRBJ1-2 | TRBV6-5
CASSYPLRDRGGDTEAFF | TGTGCCAGCAGCTATCCCCTTAGGGACAGGGGTGGGGACACTGAAGCTTTCTTT | TRBD1 | 18 | - | TRBJ1-1 | TRBV7-3
CAARGWENTIYF | TGTGCCGCCCGAGGTTGGGAAAACACCATATATTTT | - | 12 | - | TRBJ1-3 | TRBV18
CASSYGGGQETQYF | TGCGCCAGCAGTTACGGGGGGGGTCAAGAGACCCAGTACTTC | TRBD2 | 14 | - | TRBJ2-5 | TRBV10-2
CASSSGTGPSYEQYF | TGTGCCAGCAGTAGCGGGACAGGCCCTTCCTACGAGCAGTACTTC | - | 15 | - | TRBJ2-7 | TRBV6-6
CASSLSPAVNTEAFF | TGTGCCAGCAGTTTATCACCGGCAGTGAACACTGAAGCTTTCTTT | - | 15 | - | TRBJ1-1 | TRBV27
CASTLDGPGGYTF | TGTGCCAGTACCCTCGACGGACCGGGCGGCTACACCTTC | - | 13 | - | TRBJ1-2 | TRBV19
CASSLMAGGGTDTQYF | TGTGCCAGCAGCTTAATGGCGGGGGGGGGTACAGATACGCAGTATTTT | TRBD2 | 16 | - | TRBJ2-3 | TRBV7-3
CASSRSEGSQPQHF | TGTGCCAGCAGTAGGTCGGAGGGGTCGCAGCCCCAGCATTTT | - | 14 | - | TRBJ1-5 | TRBV2
CASSVGTDTQYF | TGTGCCAGCAGTGTGGGGACAGATACGCAGTATTTT | - | 12 | - | TRBJ2-3 | TRBV2
CATSRKDKTNEKLFF | TGTGCCACCAGCAGGAAGGACAAGACAAATGAAAAACTGTTTTTT | - | 15 | - | TRBJ1-4 | TRBV15